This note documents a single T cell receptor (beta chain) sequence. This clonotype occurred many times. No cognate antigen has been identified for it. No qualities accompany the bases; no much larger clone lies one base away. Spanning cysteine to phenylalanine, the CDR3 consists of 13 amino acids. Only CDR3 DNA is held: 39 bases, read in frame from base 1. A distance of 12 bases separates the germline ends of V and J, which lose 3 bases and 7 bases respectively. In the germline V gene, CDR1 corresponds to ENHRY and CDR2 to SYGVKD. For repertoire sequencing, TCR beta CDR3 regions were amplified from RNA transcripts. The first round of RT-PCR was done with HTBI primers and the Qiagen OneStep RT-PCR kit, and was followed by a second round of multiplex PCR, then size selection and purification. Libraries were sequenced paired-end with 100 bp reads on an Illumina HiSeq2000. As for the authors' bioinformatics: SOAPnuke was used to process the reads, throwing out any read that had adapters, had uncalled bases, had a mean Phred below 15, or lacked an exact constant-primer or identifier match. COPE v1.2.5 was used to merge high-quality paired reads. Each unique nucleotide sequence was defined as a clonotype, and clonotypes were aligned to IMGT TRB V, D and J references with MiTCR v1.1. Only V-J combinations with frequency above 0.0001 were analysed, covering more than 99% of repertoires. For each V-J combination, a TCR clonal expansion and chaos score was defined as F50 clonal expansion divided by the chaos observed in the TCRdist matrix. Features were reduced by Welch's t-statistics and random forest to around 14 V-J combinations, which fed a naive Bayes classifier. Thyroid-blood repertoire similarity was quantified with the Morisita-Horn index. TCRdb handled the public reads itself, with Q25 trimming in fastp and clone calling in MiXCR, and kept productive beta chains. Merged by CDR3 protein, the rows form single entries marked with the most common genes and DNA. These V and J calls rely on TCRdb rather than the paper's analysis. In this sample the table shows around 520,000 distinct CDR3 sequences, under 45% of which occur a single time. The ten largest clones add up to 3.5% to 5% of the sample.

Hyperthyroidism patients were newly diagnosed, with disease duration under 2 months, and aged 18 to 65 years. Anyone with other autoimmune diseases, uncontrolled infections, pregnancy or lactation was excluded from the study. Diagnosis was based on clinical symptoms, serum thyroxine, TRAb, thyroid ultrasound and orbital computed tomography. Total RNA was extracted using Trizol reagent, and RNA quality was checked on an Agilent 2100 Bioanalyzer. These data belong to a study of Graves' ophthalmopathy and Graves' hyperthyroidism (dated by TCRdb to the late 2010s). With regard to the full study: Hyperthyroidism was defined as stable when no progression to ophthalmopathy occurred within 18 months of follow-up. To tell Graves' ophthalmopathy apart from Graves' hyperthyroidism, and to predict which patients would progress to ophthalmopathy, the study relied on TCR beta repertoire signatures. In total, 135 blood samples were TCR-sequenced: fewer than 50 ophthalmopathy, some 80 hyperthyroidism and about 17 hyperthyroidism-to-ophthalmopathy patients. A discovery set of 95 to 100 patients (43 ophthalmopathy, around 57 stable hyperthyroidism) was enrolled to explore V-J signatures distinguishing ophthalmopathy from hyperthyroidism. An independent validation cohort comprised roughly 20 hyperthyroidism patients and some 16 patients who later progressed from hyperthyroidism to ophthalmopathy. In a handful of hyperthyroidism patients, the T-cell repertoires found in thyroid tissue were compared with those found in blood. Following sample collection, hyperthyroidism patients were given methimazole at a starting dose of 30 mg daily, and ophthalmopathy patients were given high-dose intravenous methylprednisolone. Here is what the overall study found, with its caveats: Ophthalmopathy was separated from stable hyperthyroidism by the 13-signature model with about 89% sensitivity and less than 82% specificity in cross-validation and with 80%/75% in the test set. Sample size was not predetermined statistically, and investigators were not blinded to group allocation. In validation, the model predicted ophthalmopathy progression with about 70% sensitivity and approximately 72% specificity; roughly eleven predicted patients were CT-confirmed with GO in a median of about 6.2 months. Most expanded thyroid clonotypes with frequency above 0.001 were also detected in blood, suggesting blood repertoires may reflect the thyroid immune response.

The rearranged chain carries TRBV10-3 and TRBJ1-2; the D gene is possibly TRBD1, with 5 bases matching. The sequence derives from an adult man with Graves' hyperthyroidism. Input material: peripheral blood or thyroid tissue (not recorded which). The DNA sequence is TGTGCCATCAGTGACGCCCCCAGGGCTGGCTACACCTTC. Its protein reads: CAISDAPRAGYTF.